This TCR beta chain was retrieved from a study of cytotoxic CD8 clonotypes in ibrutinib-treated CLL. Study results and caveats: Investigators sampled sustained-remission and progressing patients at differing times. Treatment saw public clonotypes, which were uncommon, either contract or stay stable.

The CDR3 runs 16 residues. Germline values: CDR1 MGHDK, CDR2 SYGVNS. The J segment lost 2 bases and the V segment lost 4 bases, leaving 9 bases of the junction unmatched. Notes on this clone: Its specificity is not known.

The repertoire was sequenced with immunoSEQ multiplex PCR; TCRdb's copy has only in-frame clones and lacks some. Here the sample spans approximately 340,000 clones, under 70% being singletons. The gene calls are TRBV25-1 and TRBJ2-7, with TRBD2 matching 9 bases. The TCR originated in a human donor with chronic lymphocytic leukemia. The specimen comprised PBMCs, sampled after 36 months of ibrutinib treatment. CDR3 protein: CASSAAGTSHAYEQYF. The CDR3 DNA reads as TGTGCCAGCAGTGCGGCAGGGACTAGCCACGCCTACGAGCAGTACTTC.